The 7 T cell receptor beta chains below all came from one sample that was sequenced in a study of blood T cell repertoires in COVID-19. Measured with immunoSEQ multiplex PCR; TCRdb has only the in-frame clones, and not every one. The data contain around 380,000 clones, roughly 80% of them singletons. Material for sequencing was peripheral blood. Receptor source: a human donor with acute or convalescent COVID-19. The donor label of this sample is uncertain.

This clone was observed a handful of times. This sequence joins TRBV5-1 and TRBJ2-3, with TRBD2 matching 15 bases. The CDR3 covers 19 residues. Germline trimming cut 7 bases from V and 0 bases from J; bases unmatched to any gene: 12. CDR1 SGHRS and CDR2 YFSETQ come from the germline V gene. This CDR3 reads CASYAGTSGGISSTDTQYF. In DNA form, the CDR3 reads TGCGCCAGCTACGCCGGGACTAGCGGGGGGATATCTAGCACAGATACGCAGTATTTT.

V and J are TRBV18 and TRBJ2-7; tentative D call: TRBD1 (5 bases). The V gene's germline CDR1 is KGHSH and CDR2 LQKENI. V was cut by 4 bases and J by 0 bases, with 13 bases left in between. The CDR3 is 15 amino acids. CDR3 in DNA: TGTGCCAGCTCACGGGTAGGCACAGGCTCCTACGAGCAGTACTTC. It codes for CASSRVGTGSYEQYF.

The V and J genes are TRBV27 and TRBJ1-1; 11 bases map to TRBD1. This CDR3 has 14 residues. After removal of 6 bases from V and 9 bases from J, the junction contained 9 bases not matched to a gene. Per germline, CDR1 MNHEY and CDR2 SMNVEV (reference sequence). CDR3 sequence: CASRLGQGVGKAFF. The CDR3 DNA reads as TGTGCCAGCAGGTTGGGACAGGGGGTAGGAAAAGCTTTCTTT.

The chain is built from TRBV19 and TRBJ2-1; 7 bases are shared with TRBD2. Germline-derived CDR1 and CDR2 are LNHDA and SQIVND (reference sequence). The CDR3 is 16 amino acids. Germline trimming cut 4 bases from V and 3 bases from J; bases unmatched to any gene: 9. The CDR3: CASSTLSAGYYNEQFF. The DNA of the CDR3 is TGTGCCAGTAGTACCCTCTCAGCGGGGTACTACAATGAGCAGTTCTTC.

The genes are TRBV12-3 or TRBV12-4 and TRBJ1-1; D gene unclear. The CDR3 is 13 amino acids. Trimming took off 3 bases at V and 10 bases at J, with 15 bases between the two ends. The CDR3 reads CASSFSSTAPAFF. The CDR3 bases are TGTGCCAGCAGTTTTAGCAGCACCGCGCCAGCTTTCTTT.

V and J are TRBV28 and TRBJ2-7; 11 nucleotides line up with TRBD2. In germline, CDR1 is MDHEN, CDR2 SYDVKM. The CDR3 contains 15 residues. V dropped 6 bases and J dropped 1; count of bases not matched to a gene: 5. The CDR3 here is CASSLTSGGSYEQYF. CDR3 coding DNA: TGTGCCAGCAGCTTAACTAGCGGGGGATCCTACGAGCAGTACTTC.

The table lists this clone with many counts. The gene calls are TRBV5-1 and TRBJ2-1; D not resolved. Germline V gives CDR1 SGHRS, CDR2 YFSETQ. The CDR3 extends over 14 amino acids. V was trimmed by 0 bases and J by 4 bases, leaving 8 bases between them. The CDR3 spells CASSLEKAYNEQFF. CDR3 DNA: TGCGCCAGCAGCTTGGAGAAAGCGTACAATGAGCAGTTCTTC.